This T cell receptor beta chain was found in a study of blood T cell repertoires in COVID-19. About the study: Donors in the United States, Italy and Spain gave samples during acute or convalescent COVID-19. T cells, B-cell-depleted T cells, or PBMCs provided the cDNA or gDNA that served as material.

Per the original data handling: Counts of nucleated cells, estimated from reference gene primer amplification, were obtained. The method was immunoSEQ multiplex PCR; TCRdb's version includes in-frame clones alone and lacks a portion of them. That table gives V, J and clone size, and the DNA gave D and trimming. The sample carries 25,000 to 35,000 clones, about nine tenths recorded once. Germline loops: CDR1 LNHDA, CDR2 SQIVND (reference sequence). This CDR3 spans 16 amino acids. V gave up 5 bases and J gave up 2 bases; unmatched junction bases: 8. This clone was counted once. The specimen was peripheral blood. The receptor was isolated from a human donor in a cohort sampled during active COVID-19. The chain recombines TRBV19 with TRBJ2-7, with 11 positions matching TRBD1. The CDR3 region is CASSPWTGGTPYEQYF. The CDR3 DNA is TGTGCCAGTAGTCCCTGGACAGGGGGCACCCCCTACGAGCAGTACTTC. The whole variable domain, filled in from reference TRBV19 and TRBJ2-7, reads DGGITQSPKYLFRKEGQNVTLSCEQNLNHDAMYWYRQDPGQGLRLIYYSQIVNDFQKGDIAEGYSVSREKKESFPLTVTSAQKNPTAFYLCASSPWTGGTPYEQYFGPGTRLTVT.